Following are 31 T cell receptor beta chains from one sample sequenced in a study of blood T cell repertoires in COVID-19. Only in-frame clones appear in the TCRdb table, and some are missing; sequencing was by immunoSEQ multiplex PCR. The repertoire holds around 280,000 clones, with approximately 86% as singletons. Input material: peripheral blood. The source of these receptors is a woman aged 30 to 39 who had recovered from COVID-19.

The sample holds one count of this clone. The rearrangement joins TRBV5-1 to TRBJ2-1; the D is unclear. V lost 4 bases and J 1 base, leaving 12 bases between the germline ends. The V gene's germline CDR1 is SGHRS and CDR2 YFSETQ. There are 15 residues in the CDR3. The CDR3 here is CASSRRSESYNEQFF. The CDR3 bases are TGCGCCAGCAGCCGAAGGAGTGAATCCTACAATGAGCAGTTCTTC.

The chain recombines TRBV29-1 with TRBJ1-1; no reliable D call. The germline V gene encodes CDR1 SQVTM and CDR2 ANQGSEA. The CDR3 totals 11 residues. V dropped 4 bases and J dropped 1 base, with 4 bases sitting between them. The CDR3 sequence is CSVVWNTEAFF. The DNA of the CDR3 is TGCAGCGTTGTCTGGAACACTGAAGCTTTCTTT.

The rearrangement uses TRBV5-4 and TRBJ2-6; TRBD1 aligns across 7 bases. This CDR3 spans 20 amino acids. After removal of 3 bases from V and 1 base from J, the junction contained 16 bases not matched to a gene. Germline lookup yields CDR1 SGHNT and CDR2 YYREEE (reference sequence). CDR3 loop: CASSSLRGRGSSSGANVLTF. DNA for the CDR3: TGTGCCAGCAGCTCGCTAAGAGGCAGGGGGAGCTCTTCTGGGGCCAACGTCCTGACTTTC.

The chain carries TRBV4-1 and TRBJ2-7; D possibly corresponds to TRBD1 (6 bases). V lost 4 bases and J lost 3, with 16 bases in between. CDR1 and CDR2 from the germline V gene are MGHRA and YSYEKL. CDR3 length equals 15 residues. The CDR3 DNA is TGCGCCAGCAGCCCCACCATGGGGGCCGTCTACGAGCAGTACTTC. Amino acids: CASSPTMGAVYEQYF.

The chain employs TRBV15 and TRBJ2-3; 10 bases fit TRBD2. The germline V gene has CDR1 LNHNV and CDR2 YYDKDF (reference sequence). This CDR3 has 15 residues. V lost 4 bases, J lost 7 bases, and 8 bases stayed unmatched. The DNA for the CDR3 is TGTGCCACCAGCATGGCAGCGGGAGGGTGGAATACGCAGTATTTT. Protein: CATSMAAGGWNTQYF.

This CDR3 reads CASSQTGGLNQPQHF. CDR3 nucleotides: TGTGCCAGCTCGCAAACAGGGGGACTCAATCAGCCCCAGCATTTT. This chain links TRBV18 with TRBJ1-5; 8 positions match TRBD1. Trimming at V came to 6 bases and at J to 3 bases, leaving 7 bases not matched to a gene. The CDR3 sequence is 15 residues long. Germline-derived CDR1 and CDR2 are KGHSH and LQKENI.

The J gene is TRBJ2-7, the V gene TRBV6-5, with D perhaps matching TRBD1 (5 bases). This CDR3 is 13 amino acids long. V gave up 5 bases and J gave up 0 bases, with 8 bases separating them. The germline gives CDR1 MNHEY, CDR2 SVGAGI. CDR3: CASSRQSSYEQYF. In DNA, the CDR3 is TGTGCCAGCAGTAGACAGAGCTCCTACGAGCAGTACTTC.

This chain uses TRBV19 with TRBJ2-7, with 8 bases matching TRBD1. Germline CDR1 is LNHDA and CDR2 is SQIVND (reference sequence). With 7 bases clipped from V and 2 bases from J, the junction kept 10 bases outside the gene matches. The CDR3 length is 15 residues. The CDR3, as DNA: TGTGCCAGTAAAGATGGACAGGGCTCAACCTACGAGCAGTACTTC. Its translation: CASKDGQGSTYEQYF.

The genes are TRBV10-3 and TRBJ1-5; D gene ambiguous. The length of the CDR3 is 13 residues. The germline V gene has CDR1 ENHRY and CDR2 SYGVKD. Trimming left V 8 bases short and J 3 bases short, with 11 bases between. CDR3 DNA sequence: TGTGCCATCTCCGCCAGTCTCAATCAGCCCCAGCATTTT. Translated: CAISASLNQPQHF.

This CDR3 is CASTATGNEQYF. The CDR3 nucleotides are TGTGCCAGCACGGCCACAGGGAACGAGCAGTACTTC. The chain is built from TRBV25-1 and TRBJ2-7, with D possibly TRBD1 on 6 matching bases. Trimming took off 7 bases at V and 5 bases at J, with 12 bases between the two ends. This CDR3 has 12 amino acids. Germline CDR1 MGHDK, CDR2 SYGVNS.

With respect to this clone: This sample includes further DNA sequences coding for the same CDR3. The chain combines TRBV5-1 with TRBJ1-1, with D uncertain. The CDR3 has 14 amino acids. Trimming removed 0 bases from V and 1 base from J, with 7 bases in between. Germline V CDR1 and CDR2: SGHRS, YFSETQ. CDR3 sequence: CASSLGQKNTEAFF. The DNA for the CDR3 is TGCGCCAGCAGCTTGGGTCAGAAGAACACTGAAGCTTTCTTT.

The rearrangement uses TRBV7-6 and TRBJ1-1, with D perhaps TRBD1 (6 bases). Trimming took 5 bases from V and 2 from J, leaving 12 bases between them. The V gene's germline CDR1 is SGHVS and CDR2 FNYEAQ. This CDR3 spans 14 amino acids. CDR3 protein: CASSPQDSNTEAFF. The CDR3 DNA is TGTGCCAGCAGCCCCCAGGACAGTAACACTGAAGCTTTCTTT.

With regard to this clone: An end of the junction does not agree with germline; a read error may underlie this. The chain is built from TRBV28 and TRBJ1-1, with D perhaps TRBD1 (6 bases). CDR1 and CDR2 from the germline V gene are MDHEN and SYDVKM. CDR3 length equals 14 residues. CDR3 amino acids: CAGSGPTGNTEAFF. The CDR3 DNA follows: TGTGCCGGCAGTGGGCCGACAGGAAACACTGAAGCTTTCTTT.

This clone was detected only a few times. This rearrangement joins TRBV4-2 to TRBJ2-1, with TRBD1 identical over 8 bases. Unmatched junction bases numbered 11, after V lost 4 bases and J lost 9 bases. Germline V gives CDR1 LGHNA, CDR2 YNFKEQ. The CDR3 loop spans 15 amino acids. Written as DNA, the CDR3 is TGTGCCAGCAGCCCTCGGACAGGGAATTATGGTGAGCAGTTCTTC. This sequence encodes CASSPRTGNYGEQFF.

The V gene is TRBV24-1, the J gene TRBJ2-3; 7 positions match TRBD1. Germline CDR1 reads KGHDR; CDR2 reads SFDVKD. CDR3 size: 15 residues. Trimming removed 7 bases from V and 2 bases from J; junction bases left unmatched: 8. CDR3 residues: CATSISGQFTDTQYF. Written as DNA, the CDR3 is TGTGCCACCAGCATTTCGGGACAGTTCACAGATACGCAGTATTTT.

The chain has TRBV5-5 and TRBJ1-2; D unresolved. The V gene's germline CDR1 is SGHKS and CDR2 YYEKEE (reference sequence). V was cut by 0 bases and J by 8 bases, with 11 bases left in between. The CDR3 extends over 13 amino acids. CDR3 DNA sequence: TGTGCCAGCAGCTTGGTAACCAATCGGGGCTACACCTTC. This encodes CASSLVTNRGYTF.

The J gene is TRBJ2-3, the V gene TRBV6-6; the match to TRBD2 covers 12 bases. There are 16 residues in the CDR3. The trim removed 6 bases at V and 6 bases at J, leaving 10 bases unmatched. Germline V gives CDR1 MNHNY, CDR2 SVGAGI (reference sequence). The chain's CDR3 is CASSSEGGLAGDTQYF. For the CDR3, the DNA is TGTGCCAGCAGCTCTGAGGGTGGACTAGCGGGGGATACGCAGTATTTT.

This clone was observed a handful of times. The chain carries TRBV6-5 and TRBJ1-2; 8 nucleotides match TRBD1. The CDR3 covers 14 residues. J lost 4 bases, V lost 6 bases, and 7 bases had no gene match. In germline, CDR1 is MNHEY, CDR2 SVGAGI. DNA for the CDR3: TGTGCCAGCAGGGGGACAGGAACAACCTATGGCTACACCTTC. Amino acids: CASRGTGTTYGYTF.

V and J are TRBV9 and TRBJ2-1; 7 nucleotides align to TRBD2. Germline trimming cut 0 bases from V and 3 bases from J; bases unmatched to any gene: 6. This CDR3 contains 16 residues. In germline, CDR1 is SGDLS, CDR2 YYNGEE. In DNA form, the CDR3 reads TGTGCCAGCAGCGTAGGGCTTAGCGGGCTCTACAATGAGCAGTTCTTC. Translation: CASSVGLSGLYNEQFF.

This clone was detected a few times. The rearrangement links TRBV28 to TRBJ2-1, with TRBD2 identical over 10 bases. This CDR3 is built from 19 residues. V was clipped by 6 bases and J by 4 bases; unmatched bases: 18. Per germline, CDR1 MDHEN and CDR2 SYDVKM. The CDR3: CASSPLTSGMGADYNEQFF. In nucleotides, the CDR3 is TGTGCCAGCAGCCCACTCACTAGCGGGATGGGTGCAGATTACAATGAGCAGTTCTTC.

The gene calls are TRBV19 and TRBJ1-5; weak D call: TRBD1 (5 bases). Trimming took off 10 bases at V and 0 bases at J, with 10 bases between the two ends. The CDR3 has 13 residues. Germline loops: CDR1 LNHDA, CDR2 SQIVND (reference sequence). The CDR3 DNA is TGTGCCACCCTGGGGCATAGCAATCAGCCCCAGCATTTT. This gives the protein CATLGHSNQPQHF.

Of note for this clone: A clone one base away is much larger, so this may be a read error. Other DNA sequences of this sample code for an identical CDR3. V and J are TRBV28 and TRBJ2-7, with 7 bases aligning to TRBD1. Germline values: CDR1 MDHEN, CDR2 SYDVKM. With 6 bases clipped from V and 3 bases from J, the junction kept 5 bases outside the gene matches. The CDR3 sequence is 13 residues long. Here the CDR3 DNA reads TGTGCCAGCAGCTTGACAGGGAGCTACGAGCAGTACTTC. Protein product: CASSLTGSYEQYF.

This chain connects TRBV19 to TRBJ1-6; TRBD1 is a possible D gene (5 bases). Trimming left V 3 bases short and J 4 bases short, with 16 bases between. Germline CDR1 reads LNHDA; CDR2 reads SQIVND (reference sequence). The CDR3 runs 17 residues. CDR3 region: CASSMGPQGVYNSPLHF. CDR3 sequence (DNA): TGTGCCAGTAGTATGGGGCCTCAGGGCGTTTATAATTCACCCCTCCACTTT.

The chain combines TRBV7-3 with TRBJ2-2; the match to TRBD2 covers 9 bases. Germline lookup yields CDR1 SGHTA and CDR2 FQGTGA. The CDR3 totals 15 residues. The ends lost 1 base at V and 6 bases at J; junction bases unmatched: 3. In DNA form, the CDR3 reads TGTGCCAGCAGCTTAAACCCTAGCGGGGCCGGGGAGCTGTTTTTT. It yields the protein CASSLNPSGAGELFF. Looking up the rest from reference TRBV7-3 and TRBJ2-2 gives the full variable domain: GAGVSQTPSNKVTEKGKYVELRCDPISGHTALYWYRQSLGQGPEFLIYFQGTGAADDSGLPNDRFFAVRPEGSVSTLKIQRTERGDSAVYLCASSLNPSGAGELFFGEGSRLTVL.

This clone was observed a few times. J is TRBJ1-2 and V is TRBV28; a weak D match, TRBD1 (6 bases). The CDR3 length is 13 residues. The V end lost 2 bases, the J end lost 3 bases, and 7 bases lay between the germline ends. CDR1 and CDR2 from the germline V gene are MDHEN and SYDVKM. The CDR3 here is CASSLAGDYGYTF. In nucleotides, the CDR3 is TGTGCCAGCAGTTTAGCAGGGGACTATGGCTACACCTTC.

The chain carries TRBV5-4 and TRBJ1-1, with 10 bases matching TRBD1. The V gene end was trimmed by 7 bases and the J gene end by 5 bases; junction bases not matched to a gene: 5. In germline, CDR1 is SGHNT, CDR2 YYREEE (reference sequence). The CDR3 length is 13 residues. DNA of the CDR3: TGTGCCAGCGGGACAGGGGATGGGACTGAAGCTTTCTTT. Residues: CASGTGDGTEAFF.

The chain is built from TRBV25-1 and TRBJ1-5; possible D gene TRBD1, 6 bases. Between the trimmed V and J ends, which lost 7 bases and 7 bases, there was a span of 11 bases. In germline, CDR1 is MGHDK, CDR2 SYGVNS. The CDR3 length is 12 residues. CDR3 amino acids: CASTAGDQPQHF. CDR3 coding DNA: TGTGCCAGCACGGCAGGGGACCAGCCCCAGCATTTT.

The J gene is TRBJ1-1, the V gene TRBV30; TRBD1 matches 7 bases. Germline CDR1 reads GTSNPN; CDR2 reads SVGIG (reference sequence). This CDR3 is built from 15 residues. J gave up 2 bases and V 2 bases, and 8 bases lay outside the gene matches. DNA for the CDR3: TGTGCCTGGAGTTTAGGGGGCCTCGGCAACACTGAAGCTTTCTTT. The encoded protein is CAWSLGGLGNTEAFF.

The V and J genes are TRBV18 and TRBJ2-3; D is unresolved. Germline V gene lookup returns CDR1 KGHSH and CDR2 LQKENI. V was shortened by 6 bases and J by 6 bases, with 7 bases between the two germline ends. The CDR3 sequence is 11 residues long. CDR3 nucleotides: TGTGCCAGCTCGCGATCGGATACGCAGTATTTT. Its protein product is CASSRSDTQYF.

This chain uses TRBV5-1 with TRBJ2-1; the match to TRBD2 covers 7 bases. V was clipped by 2 bases and J by 6 bases; unmatched bases: 5. The CDR3 consists of 14 residues. Germline assignment: CDR1 SGHRS and CDR2 YFSETQ. CDR3 DNA sequence: TGCGCCAGCAGCTTCGGGGAGGGGAGCAATGAGCAGTTCTTC. This translates into CASSFGEGSNEQFF.

This chain links TRBV27 with TRBJ2-3; 9 bases line up with TRBD2. The CDR3 covers 16 residues. The germline CDR1 and CDR2 sequences are MNHEY and SMNVEV (reference sequence). After removal of 4 bases from V and 0 bases from J, the junction contained 5 bases not matched to a gene. The DNA for the CDR3 is TGTGCCAGCAGTTCCTGGCGGGGGGGCAGCACAGATACGCAGTATTTT. This codes for CASSSWRGGSTDTQYF.